The rows below give T cell receptor beta chains drawn from one sample of a study of cytomegalovirus exposure and HLA in healthy donors. Clones were sequenced by immunoSEQ multiplex PCR, and TCRdb holds only the in-frame ones, with some missing. Of roughly 120,000 clones in the sample, 55% to 75% were seen once. Material: PBMCs. The receptors come from a middle-aged woman in good health and CMV-seropositive. Each CDR3 is given with its conserved first and last residue. The order of the fields is J gene, D gene, V gene, CDR3 protein. D genes are given only for firm matches.

j_gene: TRBJ1-1; d_gene: NA; v_gene: TRBV5-1; CDR3aa: CASSLQGNTEAFF
j_gene: TRBJ1-4; d_gene: TRBD1; v_gene: TRBV7-2; CDR3aa: CASSLQGEEKLFF
j_gene: TRBJ2-2; d_gene: TRBD1; v_gene: TRBV4-3; CDR3aa: CASSQSDRVKTGELFF
j_gene: TRBJ1-3; d_gene: NA; v_gene: TRBV28; CDR3aa: CASSLRRRGNTIYF
j_gene: TRBJ1-3; d_gene: NA; v_gene: TRBV28; CDR3aa: CASSLAGSGNTIYF
j_gene: TRBJ2-1; d_gene: NA; v_gene: TRBV28; CDR3aa: CASSPLDTAHNEQFF
j_gene: TRBJ2-1; d_gene: TRBD1; v_gene: TRBV6-5; CDR3aa: CASSLGTGGAFEQFF
j_gene: TRBJ2-1; d_gene: TRBD2; v_gene: TRBV27; CDR3aa: CASSFTWTRGYEQFF
j_gene: TRBJ2-5; d_gene: TRBD2; v_gene: TRBV2; CDR3aa: CASTLAGGRQETQYF
j_gene: TRBJ2-3; d_gene: NA; v_gene: TRBV27; CDR3aa: CASKETATDTQYF
j_gene: TRBJ2-5; d_gene: NA; v_gene: TRBV29-1; CDR3aa: CSVEGGELETQYF
j_gene: TRBJ1-1; d_gene: TRBD1; v_gene: TRBV4-2; CDR3aa: CASSQTGTANTEAFF
j_gene: TRBJ2-7; d_gene: NA; v_gene: TRBV27; CDR3aa: CASRRRDKTYEQYF
j_gene: TRBJ2-7; d_gene: NA; v_gene: TRBV5-6; CDR3aa: CASSSTDFREGHYEQYF
j_gene: TRBJ2-3; d_gene: NA; v_gene: TRBV7-6; CDR3aa: CASSLEVAAGTDTQYF
j_gene: TRBJ2-1; d_gene: TRBD2; v_gene: TRBV7-9; CDR3aa: CASSLGVAGGPWQFF
j_gene: TRBJ2-3; d_gene: NA; v_gene: TRBV7-8; CDR3aa: CASSLSPRAGSDTQYF
j_gene: TRBJ1-1; d_gene: TRBD1; v_gene: TRBV19; CDR3aa: CASSKDRGNTEAFF
j_gene: TRBJ2-1; d_gene: TRBD2; v_gene: TRBV4-1; CDR3aa: CASRGTRGGNEQFF
j_gene: TRBJ2-5; d_gene: NA; v_gene: TRBV7-2; CDR3aa: CASTLLVSLGTQYF
j_gene: TRBJ2-2; d_gene: TRBD2; v_gene: TRBV19; CDR3aa: CASTGSGRAGGELFF
j_gene: TRBJ1-6; d_gene: NA; v_gene: TRBV28; CDR3aa: CALRGELNSPLHF
j_gene: TRBJ2-1; d_gene: TRBD2; v_gene: TRBV9; CDR3aa: CASSVFAGEGNEQFF
j_gene: TRBJ2-3; d_gene: TRBD2; v_gene: TRBV11-2; CDR3aa: CASSAAGLATDTQYF
j_gene: TRBJ2-7; d_gene: TRBD2; v_gene: TRBV11-2; CDR3aa: CASSFVLAGEQYF
j_gene: NA; d_gene: TRBD1; v_gene: TRBV7-9; CDR3aa: CASSTTGDSYEQYF
j_gene: TRBJ1-1; d_gene: TRBD1; v_gene: TRBV5-6; CDR3aa: CASSSLDRGITEAFF
j_gene: TRBJ1-5; d_gene: NA; v_gene: TRBV30; CDR3aa: CAWMLAGDSNQPQHF